What follows describes a single TCR beta chain. What it binds is not known. The table came from immunoSEQ multiplex PCR; TCRdb's copy has only in-frame clones and leaves some out. Of roughly 58,000 clones in the sample, approximately 86% are singletons; the top ten hold more than 10%. The entry originates in a study of lymphopenia after photon versus proton radiotherapy. The CDR3 runs to 17 residues. J gave up 4 bases and V 1 base, and 5 bases lay outside the gene matches. Germline CDR1 reads SGHDT; CDR2 reads YYEEEE. Study-wide results and caveats: Under photons, naive T cells and diversity fell while effector/memory populations rose. Survival link was tested only in deceased patients; proton benefit remains a possibility.

The chain employs TRBV5-6 and TRBJ2-1, with 13 bases fitting TRBD2. The sample was peripheral blood, taken from a patient treated with proton-based radiotherapy. The TCR comes from a man at least 80 years old with esophageal cancer. CDR3 amino acids: CASSLRAGLAGYNEQFF. The CDR3 region has the DNA TGTGCCAGCAGCTTGAGGGCGGGACTAGCGGGATACAATGAGCAGTTCTTC.